These 5 T cell receptor beta chains share one sample of origin, sequenced in a study of cytomegalovirus exposure and HLA in healthy donors. 13 Jbeta primers and 60 Vbeta primers were used for the PCR. The protocol was immunoSEQ multiplex PCR, while the TCRdb copy is restricted to in-frame clones and leaves out a portion. The data contain some 170,000 clones, 9.5% of them singletons. Sequencing input: PBMCs. The receptors derive from a woman younger than 45 in good health and CMV-seropositive.

There are a few counts of this clone. The chain uses TRBV6-5 and TRBJ1-2; tentative D call: TRBD1 (5 bases). V was shortened by 5 bases and J by 3 bases, with 13 bases between the two germline ends. CDR3 length: 14 residues. Germline V gene lookup returns CDR1 MNHEY and CDR2 SVGAGI. The CDR3 DNA is TGTGCCAGCAGTCCTGGACAAGTCTACTATGGCTACACCTTC. Protein: CASSPGQVYYGYTF.

The table lists this clone with a few counts. The chain recombines TRBV30 with TRBJ2-1, with D possibly matching TRBD1 (5 bases). Trimming pared 3 bases from V and 9 bases from J, leaving 21 bases between. Germline V CDR1 and CDR2: GTSNPN, SVGIG (reference sequence). CDR3 size: 15 residues. CDR3 bases: TGTGCCTGGAGCGACGGAGCAGGGTTCCTGGGTGAGCAGTTCTTC. Its translation is CAWSDGAGFLGEQFF.

The CDR3 loop is CASSPLSASGATDTQYF. CDR3 sequence (DNA): TGTGCCAGCAGCCCCCTGTCTGCTAGCGGGGCCACAGATACGCAGTATTTT. The chain links TRBV9 to TRBJ2-3; the match to TRBD2 covers 9 bases. Trimming cost V 4 bases and J 2 bases; bases outside gene matches: 11. The CDR3 loop spans 17 amino acids. Germline-derived CDR1 and CDR2 are SGDLS and YYNGEE.

The V gene is TRBV7-8, the J gene TRBJ1-4; 7 bases match TRBD1. This CDR3 spans 16 amino acids. Trimming at V came to 5 bases and at J to 2 bases, leaving 8 bases not matched to a gene. Looked up from germline, CDR1 is SGHVS and CDR2 is FQNEAQ. Here the CDR3 DNA reads TGTGCCAGCAGCATCGGGACAGTCAGGACTAATGAAAAACTGTTTTTT. This gives the protein CASSIGTVRTNEKLFF. Looking up the rest from reference TRBV7-8 and TRBJ1-4 gives the full variable domain: GAGVSQSPRYKVAKRGQDVALRCDPISGHVSLFWYQQALGQGPEFLTYFQNEAQLDKSGLPSDRFFAERPEGSVSTLKIQRTQQEDSAVYLCASSIGTVRTNEKLFFGSGTQLSVL.

The V call is TRBV6-1, the J call TRBJ2-6; the D is unclear. The V gene's germline CDR1 is MNHNS and CDR2 SASEGT. Trimming pared 5 bases from V and 2 bases from J, leaving 7 bases between. This CDR3 is 14 amino acids long. In DNA form, the CDR3 reads TGTGCCAGCAGTTTTTCCGCTGGGGCCAACGTCCTGACTTTC. Protein: CASSFSAGANVLTF.